What follows are 13 T cell receptor delta chains derived from one specimen sequenced in a study of gamma-delta chains in newborns, infants, children. TCRdb reanalysed the reads via CATT. Here the sample spans around 1,300 delta-chain clones, around 1% being singletons. Sequenced input: blood. The source of these receptors is a child in good health.

As to this clone: TCRdb assigns this DNA the protein of a much larger clone, which departs from its translation at residue 13; this likely reflects a read error, and the protein shown comes from translating the DNA. The rearrangement uses TRDV2 and TRDJ1, with a tentative D call TRDD3 (5 bases). There are 15 residues in the CDR3. Per the germline V gene, CDR1 is GEAIGNYY and CDR2 is EKD. The CDR3 loop is CACDTLTGWTDKPIF. The CDR3 nucleotides read TGTGCCTGTGACACCCTTACTGGATGGACCGATAAACCCATCTTT.

This clone is termed large. Other DNA sequences from this sample encode an identical CDR3 as well. CDR3 in DNA: TGTGCCTGTGACACCGTCCTCCCCCCAACTGGGGGTTTAACCGATAAACTCATCTTT. Translation: CACDTVLPPTGGLTDKLIF. The V gene is TRDV2, the J gene TRDJ1; 8 nucleotides align to TRDD3. V shed 0 bases, J shed 2 bases, and the junction held 16 bases outside the gene matches. The CDR3 is 19 amino acids. Germline lookup yields CDR1 GEAIGNYY and CDR2 EKD.

This clone was seen more than once but under ten times. This likely traces to a read error, being one base from a far larger clone. The identical CDR3 is also encoded by other nucleotide sequences in the sample. J is TRDJ3 and V is TRDV2; D may correspond to TRDD2 or TRDD3 (5 bases each). The germline V gene encodes CDR1 GEAIGNYY and CDR2 EKD. The CDR3 spans 17 residues. The chain's CDR3 is CACFPLLGAWDTRQMFF. CDR3 bases: TGTGCCTGCTTTCCTCTTCTTGGTGCCTGGGACACCCGTCAGATGTTTTTC.

This clone turned up a few times. A far larger clone is only one base removed, so a read error is likely. V usage is TRDV2 and J usage is TRDJ1, with 9 bases identical to TRDD3. The CDR3 sequence is 18 residues long. The V gene end was trimmed by 5 bases and the J gene end by 0 bases; junction bases not matched to a gene: 15. The germline gives CDR1 GEAIGNYY, CDR2 EKD. CDR3 in amino acids: CACGPLRTGGPYTDKLIF. The CDR3, as DNA: TGTGCCTGTGGCCCTCTTCGTACTGGGGGACCTTACACCGATAAACTCATCTTT.

Notes on this clone: A far larger clone is one base from this, pointing to a likely read error. The rearrangement links TRDV2 to TRDJ3, with 9 bases lining up with TRDD3. There are 18 residues in the CDR3. The V and J ends lost 0 bases and 2 bases, in that order; junction bases with no gene match: 4. Germline V gene lookup returns CDR1 GEAIGNYY and CDR2 EKD. For the CDR3, the DNA is TGTGCCTGTGACACCGTACTGGGGGAAACCTGGGACACCCGACAGATGTTTTTC. It specifies CACDTVLGETWDTRQMFF.

In this sample, this clone turned up a few times. The genes are TRDV2 and TRDJ3; 7 bases agree with TRDD3. In germline, CDR1 is GEAIGNYY, CDR2 EKD. Unmatched junction bases numbered 5, after V lost 3 bases and J lost 1 base. This CDR3 spans 17 amino acids. The CDR3 region is CACDRTGESWDTRQMFF. CDR3 bases: TGTGCCTGTGACCGTACTGGGGAGTCCTGGGACACCCGACAGATGTTTTTC.

A note on this clone: It may be a read error: a sequence one base away is much more abundant. The rearrangement uses TRDV2 and TRDJ1; 8 bases are a match to TRDD3. J lost 1 base, V lost 3 bases, and 12 bases had no gene match. Looked up from germline, CDR1 is GEAIGNYY and CDR2 is EKD. The CDR3 runs 17 residues. Here the CDR3 DNA reads TGTGCCTGTGACCCACTGGGGGGGATAGGTAGCACCGATAAACTCATCTTT. Amino acid sequence: CACDPLGGIGSTDKLIF.

As concerns this clone: It differs at one base from a far larger clone, so likely a read error. This same CDR3 is encoded by further DNA sequences in the sample. This chain joins TRDV2 and TRDJ3; 11 bases align to TRDD3. The CDR3 has 21 residues. From germline, CDR1 is GEAIGNYY and CDR2 EKD. The CDR3 bases are TGTGCCTGTGACACCGTACTTGTGGGGGATACGAGCTCCTGGGACACCCGGCAGATGTTTTTC. It translates to CACDTVLVGDTSSWDTRQMFF.

As to this clone: A far larger clone is one nucleotide away, so this likely arose from a read error. The chain couples TRDV2 to TRDJ1; a weak D match, TRDD3 (6 bases). The V end lost 3 bases, the J end lost 5 bases, and 18 bases lay between the germline ends. The germline V gene has CDR1 GEAIGNYY and CDR2 EKD. The CDR3 is 15 residues long. As DNA, the CDR3 is TGTGCCTGTGACGCTGTTGGTGGGGGGGCGGATAAACTCATCTTT. Translation: CACDAVGGGADKLIF.

By proportion, this clone is medium-sized (0.01 to 0.1%). This CDR3 is also generated by other DNA sequences in the sample. The gene calls are TRDV2 and TRDJ1; TRDD3 might be the D (6 bases). CDR1 is GEAIGNYY and CDR2 is EKD in the germline V gene. V was clipped by 1 base and J by 0 bases, with 14 bases between them. The CDR3 sequence is 16 residues long. CDR3 sequence reads: CACDTMGVTNTDKLIF. CDR3 sequence (DNA): TGTGCCTGTGACACGATGGGGGTTACGAACACCGATAAACTCATCTTT.

This clone was picked up a small number of times. This chain connects TRDV2 to TRDJ3; 13 positions match TRDD3. Germline V lookup: CDR1 GEAIGNYY, CDR2 EKD. This CDR3 comprises 21 residues. V shed 0 bases and J 0 bases; nucleotides not matched to a gene: 7. The CDR3 sequence is CACDTPTGGYESSWDTRQMFF. CDR3 DNA: TGTGCCTGTGACACCCCTACTGGGGGATACGAGAGCTCCTGGGACACCCGACAGATGTTTTTC.

The sample holds a few counts of this clone. A read error is the likely source, as a far larger clone sits one nucleotide away. V gene TRDV2 combines with J gene TRDJ1, with D possibly matching TRDD3 (5 bases). The CDR3 has 15 amino acids. Germline CDR1 and CDR2: GEAIGNYY and EKD. The ends were cut back, 5 bases at V and 0 bases at J, with 15 bases in the middle. The CDR3: CACGILGAHTDKLIF. CDR3 sequence (DNA): TGTGCCTGTGGCATCCTTGGGGCCCACACCGATAAACTCATCTTT.

This clone has a handful of counts. Given a far larger clone just one base away, this is likely a sequencing read error. The same CDR3 is also encoded by other DNA sequences in this sample. The V and J genes are TRDV2 and TRDJ3; the D gene is possibly TRDD3 (6 bases). Per the germline V gene, CDR1 is GEAIGNYY and CDR2 is EKD. The length of the CDR3 is 20 residues. The CDR3 sequence: CACDTAGIGESSWDTRQMFF. CDR3 DNA sequence: TGTGCTTGTGACACCGCGGGGATCGGGGAGAGCTCCTGGGACACCCGACAGATGTTTTTC.